This is a list of T cell receptor beta chains from one sample in a study of blood T cell repertoires in COVID-19. The method was immunoSEQ multiplex PCR; TCRdb's version includes in-frame clones alone and lacks a portion of them. The data contain 350,000 to 400,000 clones, about 89% of them singletons. Sequences were obtained from PBMCs or T cells enriched from blood (not recorded which). These receptors originate from a middle-aged woman who had been exposed to COVID-19. The CDR3 runs from the conserved cysteine through the conserved F or W. Fields, in order: clone size, J gene, D gene, V gene, CDR3 protein, CDR3 DNA. D genes are given only for firm matches. Expanded clones get a size class; other rows say once, few or many, or leave the size out.

clone_size: once; j_call: TRBJ2-7; d_call: -; v_call: TRBV9; cdr3_aa: CASSVEGSSSYEQYF; cdr3_nt: TGTGCCAGCAGCGTAGAGGGGTCCTCGTCTTACGAGCAGTACTTC
clone_size: -; j_call: TRBJ2-7; d_call: -; v_call: TRBV5-4; cdr3_aa: CASSLQGYEQYF; cdr3_nt: TGTGCCAGCAGCTTACAGGGTTACGAGCAGTACTTC
clone_size: -; j_call: TRBJ1-1; d_call: TRBD1; v_call: TRBV5-1; cdr3_aa: CASSNAGGTEAFF; cdr3_nt: TGCGCCAGCAGCAACGCAGGGGGGACTGAAGCTTTCTTT
clone_size: -; j_call: TRBJ2-7; d_call: -; v_call: TRBV5-5; cdr3_aa: CASSLRPTGKYEQYF; cdr3_nt: TGTGCCAGCAGCTTGAGGCCGACAGGTAAATACGAGCAGTACTTC
clone_size: -; j_call: TRBJ2-3; d_call: TRBD2; v_call: TRBV5-4; cdr3_aa: CASSPQGGGGAPDTQYF; cdr3_nt: TGTGCCAGCAGCCCCCAAGGTGGCGGGGGGGCCCCAGATACGCAGTATTTT
clone_size: -; j_call: TRBJ2-1; d_call: -; v_call: TRBV2; cdr3_aa: CASSAALDNEQFF; cdr3_nt: TGTGCCAGCAGTGCGGCACTAGACAATGAGCAGTTCTTC
clone_size: few; j_call: TRBJ1-2; d_call: -; v_call: TRBV19; cdr3_aa: CASSMASYGYTF; cdr3_nt: TGTGCCAGTAGTATGGCCAGCTATGGCTACACCTTC
clone_size: -; j_call: TRBJ2-2; d_call: -; v_call: TRBV7-6; cdr3_aa: CASSPEGGAYTGELFF; cdr3_nt: TGTGCCAGCAGCCCAGAGGGGGGGGCCTACACCGGGGAGCTGTTTTTT
clone_size: -; j_call: TRBJ2-3; d_call: TRBD1; v_call: TRBV2; cdr3_aa: CASWGLVGGKADTQYF; cdr3_nt: TGTGCCAGCTGGGGCCTAGTAGGGGGCAAAGCAGATACGCAGTATTTT
clone_size: -; j_call: TRBJ1-4; d_call: -; v_call: TRBV12-3/TRBV12-4; cdr3_aa: CASRDKTNEKLFF; cdr3_nt: TGTGCCTCCCGGGACAAAACTAATGAAAAACTGTTTTTT
clone_size: -; j_call: TRBJ2-7; d_call: TRBD2; v_call: TRBV30; cdr3_aa: CAWSFVRGGPGEQYF; cdr3_nt: TGTGCCTGGAGTTTTGTGCGGGGGGGCCCGGGAGAGCAGTACTTC
clone_size: -; j_call: TRBJ1-1; d_call: TRBD1; v_call: TRBV4-1; cdr3_aa: CASSQQDRGNTEAFF; cdr3_nt: TGCGCCAGCAGCCAACAAGACAGGGGGAACACTGAAGCTTTCTTT
clone_size: -; j_call: TRBJ2-3; d_call: TRBD2; v_call: TRBV5-1; cdr3_aa: CASSLVAGGISSTDTQYF; cdr3_nt: TGCGCCAGCAGCTTGGTGGCGGGGGGGATATCTAGCACAGATACGCAGTATTTT
clone_size: -; j_call: TRBJ1-2; d_call: -; v_call: TRBV7-2; cdr3_aa: CASSLNAARVNYGYTF; cdr3_nt: TGTGCCAGCAGCTTAAACGCGGCTCGGGTTAACTATGGCTACACCTTC
clone_size: -; j_call: TRBJ1-2; d_call: -; v_call: TRBV6-5; cdr3_aa: CATLLPGEPGYTF; cdr3_nt: TGTGCCACCTTACTTCCAGGGGAGCCTGGCTACACCTTC
clone_size: -; j_call: TRBJ1-5; d_call: -; v_call: TRBV6-5; cdr3_aa: CASRARGFGYQPQHF; cdr3_nt: TGTGCCAGCAGAGCCAGGGGATTTGGTTATCAGCCCCAGCATTTT
clone_size: -; j_call: TRBJ2-7; d_call: TRBD1; v_call: TRBV3-1/TRBV3-2; cdr3_aa: CASSPGQGSYEQYF; cdr3_nt: TGTGCCAGCAGCCCCGGACAGGGCTCCTACGAGCAGTACTTC
clone_size: -; j_call: TRBJ1-5; d_call: -; v_call: TRBV19; cdr3_aa: CASRWGLGSDNQPQHF; cdr3_nt: TGTGCCAGTAGATGGGGATTGGGGAGTGACAATCAGCCCCAGCATTTT
clone_size: -; j_call: TRBJ2-1; d_call: -; v_call: TRBV7-8; cdr3_aa: CASSSQVGGGREQFF; cdr3_nt: TGTGCCAGCAGCTCCCAGGTCGGGGGTGGAAGAGAGCAGTTCTTC
clone_size: -; j_call: TRBJ1-3; d_call: TRBD1; v_call: TRBV19; cdr3_aa: CASSPDRVNGNTIYF; cdr3_nt: TGTGCCAGTAGCCCCGACAGGGTGAATGGAAACACCATATATTTT
clone_size: -; j_call: TRBJ2-1; d_call: -; v_call: TRBV27; cdr3_aa: CASSLSVPWRSGNEQFF; cdr3_nt: TGTGCCAGCAGTTTATCAGTCCCCTGGCGGAGCGGCAATGAGCAGTTCTTC
clone_size: -; j_call: TRBJ1-1; d_call: TRBD1; v_call: TRBV18; cdr3_aa: CASSPQRTGPKNTEAFF; cdr3_nt: TGTGCCAGCTCACCACAGCGGACAGGGCCCAAGAACACTGAAGCTTTCTTT
clone_size: -; j_call: TRBJ2-3; d_call: -; v_call: TRBV3-1/TRBV3-2; cdr3_aa: CASTRSGAVTDTQYF; cdr3_nt: TGTGCCAGCACCAGATCAGGGGCGGTCACAGATACGCAGTATTTT
clone_size: -; j_call: TRBJ2-4; d_call: -; v_call: TRBV6-5; cdr3_aa: CASSSSGLAKNIQYF; cdr3_nt: TGTGCCAGCAGCTCAAGCGGGCTAGCCAAAAACATTCAGTACTTC
clone_size: -; j_call: TRBJ1-5; d_call: TRBD1; v_call: TRBV24-1; cdr3_aa: CAHRTGVNQPQHF; cdr3_nt: TGTGCCCACAGGACAGGAGTCAATCAGCCCCAGCATTTT
clone_size: few; j_call: TRBJ1-2; d_call: -; v_call: TRBV27; cdr3_aa: CASTQNPLGGIYGYTF; cdr3_nt: TGTGCCAGCACCCAGAATCCACTCGGGGGTATCTATGGCTACACCTTC
clone_size: -; j_call: TRBJ1-4; d_call: -; v_call: TRBV24-1; cdr3_aa: CATSGRLNEKLFF; cdr3_nt: TGTGCCACCAGTGGGCGGTTAAATGAAAAACTGTTTTTT
clone_size: -; j_call: TRBJ2-3; d_call: -; v_call: TRBV21-1; cdr3_aa: CASTHADLSTDTQYF; cdr3_nt: TGTGCCAGCACCCACGCGGATCTTAGCACAGATACGCAGTATTTT
clone_size: once; j_call: TRBJ2-1; d_call: TRBD2; v_call: TRBV5-8; cdr3_aa: CASSLAPSGRYNEQFF; cdr3_nt: TGTGCCAGCAGCTTGGCGCCAAGCGGGAGATACAATGAGCAGTTCTTC
clone_size: -; j_call: TRBJ1-1; d_call: -; v_call: TRBV30; cdr3_aa: CAWDTQNTEAFF; cdr3_nt: TGTGCCTGGGACACCCAGAACACTGAAGCTTTCTTT
clone_size: -; j_call: TRBJ2-3; d_call: TRBD1; v_call: TRBV9; cdr3_aa: CASSTRQGAGTQYF; cdr3_nt: TGTGCCAGCAGCACCAGACAGGGGGCGGGTACGCAGTATTTT
clone_size: -; j_call: TRBJ2-5; d_call: TRBD2; v_call: TRBV9; cdr3_aa: CASSVEGLAEETQYF; cdr3_nt: TGTGCCAGCAGCGTAGAGGGACTAGCGGAAGAGACCCAGTACTTC
clone_size: -; j_call: TRBJ2-1; d_call: TRBD2; v_call: TRBV5-1; cdr3_aa: CASSLGLAGYNEQFF; cdr3_nt: TGCGCCAGCAGCTTGGGACTAGCGGGTTACAATGAGCAGTTCTTC
clone_size: -; j_call: TRBJ1-1; d_call: TRBD1; v_call: TRBV7-2; cdr3_aa: CASSLVRGDRVTEAFF; cdr3_nt: TGTGCCAGCAGCTTAGTAAGGGGGGACAGGGTCACTGAAGCTTTCTTT
clone_size: -; j_call: TRBJ1-1; d_call: -; v_call: TRBV5-1; cdr3_aa: CASSVNRVAEAFF; cdr3_nt: TGCGCCAGCAGCGTCAACAGGGTTGCTGAAGCTTTCTTT
clone_size: -; j_call: TRBJ1-4; d_call: -; v_call: TRBV7-9; cdr3_aa: CASSSSTGGRGKLFF; cdr3_nt: TGTGCCAGCAGCTCATCGACCGGGGGTCGAGGGAAACTGTTTTTT
clone_size: -; j_call: TRBJ1-2; d_call: -; v_call: TRBV2; cdr3_aa: CASSERSGRVSGYTF; cdr3_nt: TGTGCCAGCAGTGAACGTTCGGGGAGAGTCAGTGGCTACACCTTC
clone_size: -; j_call: TRBJ2-1; d_call: -; v_call: TRBV7-3; cdr3_aa: CASSLTRGRLRIGNEQFF; cdr3_nt: TGTGCCAGCAGCTTAACTCGTGGGCGACTACGTATCGGAAATGAGCAGTTCTTC
clone_size: -; j_call: TRBJ2-5; d_call: -; v_call: TRBV30; cdr3_aa: CAWSLTGTPTQYF; cdr3_nt: TGTGCCTGGAGTCTAACGGGAACCCCGACCCAGTACTTC
clone_size: -; j_call: TRBJ2-1; d_call: TRBD2; v_call: TRBV11-3; cdr3_aa: CASSLERGGNEQFF; cdr3_nt: TGTGCCAGCAGCTTAGAGCGGGGGGGCAATGAGCAGTTCTTC
clone_size: -; j_call: TRBJ2-1; d_call: TRBD1; v_call: TRBV3-1/TRBV3-2; cdr3_aa: CASSQPGTGDYNEQFF; cdr3_nt: TGTGCCAGCAGCCAACCCGGGACAGGTGATTACAATGAGCAGTTCTTC
clone_size: -; j_call: TRBJ2-1; d_call: TRBD2; v_call: TRBV15; cdr3_aa: CATSRRLAGGNNEQFF; cdr3_nt: TGTGCCACCAGCCGTCGACTAGCGGGAGGCAACAATGAGCAGTTCTTC
clone_size: -; j_call: TRBJ2-5; d_call: TRBD1; v_call: TRBV6-5; cdr3_aa: CASRRDRVSETQYF; cdr3_nt: TGTGCCAGCAGGCGGGACAGGGTCTCTGAGACCCAGTACTTC
clone_size: -; j_call: TRBJ2-1; d_call: -; v_call: TRBV6-5; cdr3_aa: CASNRVTSNEQFF; cdr3_nt: TGTGCCAGCAACAGGGTAACGAGCAATGAGCAGTTCTTC
clone_size: -; j_call: TRBJ1-1; d_call: -; v_call: TRBV5-4; cdr3_aa: CASSPPKTDNTEAFF; cdr3_nt: TGTGCCAGCAGCCCCCCGAAAACTGATAACACTGAAGCTTTCTTT
clone_size: -; j_call: TRBJ2-5; d_call: TRBD1; v_call: TRBV24-1; cdr3_aa: CATSVGQNQETQYF; cdr3_nt: TGTGCCACCAGTGTGGGACAGAACCAAGAGACCCAGTACTTC
clone_size: -; j_call: TRBJ2-5; d_call: TRBD1; v_call: TRBV6-5; cdr3_aa: CATRTGAQETQYF; cdr3_nt: TGTGCCACAAGGACAGGAGCACAAGAGACCCAGTACTTC
clone_size: -; j_call: TRBJ2-7; d_call: TRBD1; v_call: TRBV11-3; cdr3_aa: CASSFWTQGDYEQYF; cdr3_nt: TGTGCCAGCAGCTTTTGGACCCAGGGGGACTACGAGCAGTACTTC
clone_size: -; j_call: TRBJ1-3; d_call: -; v_call: TRBV6-5; cdr3_aa: CASSSGNSGNTIYF; cdr3_nt: TGTGCCAGCAGTTCGGGGAACTCTGGAAACACCATATATTTT
clone_size: once; j_call: TRBJ2-7; d_call: TRBD2; v_call: TRBV27; cdr3_aa: CASMLQGGDYEQYF; cdr3_nt: TGTGCCAGCATGCTGCAGGGAGGGGACTACGAGCAGTACTTC
clone_size: -; j_call: TRBJ1-1; d_call: TRBD1; v_call: TRBV15; cdr3_aa: CATSGNSRGRGTEAFF; cdr3_nt: TGTGCCACCAGCGGAAATAGCAGGGGGCGCGGCACTGAAGCTTTCTTT
clone_size: once; j_call: TRBJ2-7; d_call: TRBD1; v_call: TRBV14; cdr3_aa: CASSQGAVPWGTGNEQYF; cdr3_nt: TGTGCCAGCAGCCAAGGGGCCGTCCCGTGGGGGACAGGGAACGAGCAGTACTTC